The rows below give T cell receptor beta chains drawn from one sample of a study of T cell responses to AZD1222 COVID-19 vaccine. The table came from immunoSEQ multiplex PCR; TCRdb's copy has only in-frame clones and leaves some out. The profile shows 100,000 to 150,000 clones, roughly 86% of them singletons. The specimen comprised peripheral blood, sampled on day 0 of AZD1222 vaccination. All receptors come from an adult in good health. Both conserved end residues are part of each CDR3. A D gene is named only where the DNA matches it firmly. Clone size is not always given. Where it is, it says once, few, many or a class for expanded clones.

size | J | V | D | CDR3 | DNA
. | TRBJ1-2 | TRBV5-1 | . | CASSRNSYGYTF | TGCGCCAGCAGCCGAAACAGCTATGGCTACACCTTC
. | TRBJ2-4 | TRBV5-1 | . | CASSLGAGGIIQYF | TGCGCCAGCAGCTTAGGGGCAGGCGGGATCATTCAGTACTTC
many | TRBJ1-5 | TRBV27 | TRBD1 | CASSFRGRQPQHF | TGTGCCAGCAGTTTTAGGGGGCGTCAGCCCCAGCATTTT
. | TRBJ2-2 | TRBV7-6 | . | CASSLSSTNTGELFF | TGTGCCAGCAGCTTATCCAGTACCAACACCGGGGAGCTGTTTTTT
. | TRBJ2-7 | TRBV13 | TRBD2 | CASSPSGSRAWEQYF | TGTGCCAGCAGCCCTAGCGGGAGTAGAGCTTGGGAGCAGTACTTC
. | TRBJ2-2 | TRBV7-3 | . | CASSSFATGELFF | TGTGCCAGCAGCTCCTTTGCAACCGGGGAGCTGTTTTTT
. | TRBJ1-3 | TRBV5-5 | . | CASRGRAIGNTIYF | TGTGCCAGCAGGGGAAGGGCAATTGGAAACACCATATATTTT
. | TRBJ1-2 | TRBV3-1/TRBV3-2 | . | CASSQDLRAPLNYGYTF | TGTGCCAGCAGCCAAGACCTCCGGGCCCCCCTTAACTATGGCTACACCTTC
. | TRBJ1-6 | TRBV9 | . | CASSEGPQYSPLHF | TGTGCCAGCAGCGAGGGTCCACAGTACTCACCCCTCCACTTT
. | TRBJ1-1 | TRBV7-3 | TRBD1 | CASSQGGTEAFF | TGTGCCAGCAGCCAGGGGGGGACTGAAGCTTTCTTT
. | TRBJ2-3 | TRBV7-8 | . | CASSLGRAITDTQYF | TGTGCCAGCAGCTTAGGTCGGGCCATCACAGATACGCAGTATTTT
. | TRBJ2-6 | TRBV7-8 | TRBD2 | CASSLPGLDFSGANVLTF | TGTGCCAGCAGCCTACCCGGACTAGATTTTTCTGGGGCCAACGTCCTGACTTTC
. | TRBJ1-3 | TRBV28 | TRBD1 | CASTPTGFGNTIYF | TGTGCCAGCACACCGACAGGGTTTGGAAACACCATATATTTT
. | TRBJ1-5 | TRBV7-9 | . | CASSLAREGQPQHF | TGTGCCAGCAGCTTAGCGCGAGAGGGACAGCCCCAGCATTTT
. | TRBJ2-3 | TRBV30 | TRBD1 | CAWSAGQGADTQYF | TGTGCCTGGAGCGCGGGACAGGGCGCAGATACGCAGTATTTT
. | TRBJ1-1 | TRBV9 | . | CASSVGRMNTEAFF | TGTGCCAGCAGCGTAGGGAGAATGAACACTGAAGCTTTCTTT
. | TRBJ2-3 | TRBV2 | TRBD1 | CASKRQGGTDTQYF | TGTGCCAGCAAGCGACAGGGTGGGACAGATACGCAGTATTTT
. | TRBJ1-2 | TRBV9 | . | CASSPYGRGYGYTF | TGTGCCAGCAGCCCCTATGGCAGGGGTTATGGCTACACCTTC
. | TRBJ2-7 | TRBV6-6 | . | CASALWVNSYEQYF | TGTGCCAGCGCCCTTTGGGTAAACTCCTACGAGCAGTACTTC
. | TRBJ2-7 | TRBV10-3 | . | CAISELSQVGYYEQYF | TGTGCCATCAGTGAGTTATCTCAGGTCGGCTATTACGAGCAGTACTTC
. | TRBJ1-3 | TRBV5-1 | . | CASSLARDAGNTIYF | TGCGCCAGCAGCTTGGCCCGGGATGCTGGAAACACCATATATTTT
. | TRBJ2-2 | TRBV5-4 | . | CASSLAGDTGELFF | TGTGCCAGCAGCTTGGCCGGGGATACCGGGGAGCTGTTTTTT
. | TRBJ2-3 | TRBV30 | TRBD2 | CAWRPGLAGYSTDTQYF | TGTGCCTGGAGACCGGGACTAGCGGGTTACAGCACAGATACGCAGTATTTT
. | TRBJ1-1 | TRBV27 | . | CASSFILPRNTEAFF | TGTGCCAGCAGTTTTATACTCCCGAGGAACACTGAAGCTTTCTTT
. | TRBJ2-2 | TRBV5-4 | . | CASSLAFQANTGELFF | TGTGCCAGCAGCTTGGCGTTCCAGGCGAACACCGGGGAGCTGTTTTTT
. | TRBJ1-1 | TRBV29-1 | TRBD1 | CSVQQGALTEAFF | TGCAGCGTGCAACAGGGGGCGCTCACTGAAGCTTTCTTT
. | TRBJ2-5 | TRBV2 | TRBD2 | CASSADQLATRQETQYF | TGTGCCAGCAGTGCCGATCAACTAGCGACCCGGCAAGAGACCCAGTACTTC
. | TRBJ1-4 | TRBV29-1 | . | CSAGRRGDEKLFF | TGCAGCGCCGGGAGGAGGGGGGACGAAAAACTGTTTTTT
. | TRBJ2-1 | TRBV7-9 | . | CASSPRDRLNEQFF | TGTGCCAGCAGCCCGAGGGACCGCTTGAATGAGCAGTTCTTC
. | TRBJ2-5 | TRBV3-1/TRBV3-2 | TRBD2 | CASSQELAGGQETQYF | TGTGCCAGCAGCCAAGAACTAGCGGGGGGGCAGGAGACCCAGTACTTC
. | TRBJ2-5 | TRBV7-2 | TRBD2 | CASSPSGGQETQYF | TGTGCCAGCAGCCCGTCGGGGGGTCAGGAGACCCAGTACTTC
once | TRBJ1-4 | TRBV5-1 | . | CASSLVWGGANEKLFF | TGCGCCAGCAGCTTGGTGTGGGGAGGAGCTAATGAAAAACTGTTTTTT
. | TRBJ2-1 | TRBV19 | TRBD2 | CASSKRDYPSYNEQFF | TGTGCCAGTAGTAAGAGGGACTACCCCTCCTACAATGAGCAGTTCTTC
. | TRBJ1-2 | TRBV3-1/TRBV3-2 | . | CASSQQEENYGYTF | TGTGCCAGCAGCCAACAGGAAGAAAACTATGGCTACACCTTC
. | TRBJ1-1 | TRBV6-5 | . | CASSLPPNTEAFF | TGTGCCAGCAGTCTCCCTCCGAACACTGAAGCTTTCTTT
. | TRBJ2-1 | TRBV5-6 | TRBD1 | CASSLNRGPLNEQFF | TGTGCCAGCAGCTTGAACAGGGGCCCTTTGAATGAGCAGTTCTTC
. | TRBJ2-1 | TRBV7-2 | TRBD2 | CASSLAGTSGVDEQFF | TGTGCCAGCAGCTTAGCTGGGACTAGCGGGGTTGATGAGCAGTTCTTC
. | TRBJ2-3 | TRBV10-3 | . | CAIRGDLDTQYF | TGTGCCATCAGGGGCGACTTAGATACGCAGTATTTT
. | TRBJ2-3 | TRBV24-1 | . | CATSDSTGVDTQYF | TGTGCCACCAGTGATTCGACAGGCGTGGATACGCAGTATTTT
once | TRBJ1-4 | TRBV28 | . | CASSSPRGGGEKLFF | TGTGCCAGCAGTTCCCCCAGAGGGGGAGGTGAAAAACTGTTTTTT
. | TRBJ1-2 | TRBV23-1 | . | CASSQDGPGDNYGYTF | TGCGCCAGCAGTCAGGACGGCCCAGGAGACAACTATGGCTACACCTTC
. | TRBJ2-7 | TRBV6-5 | TRBD1 | CASSYYGTGSVYEQYF | TGTGCCAGCAGTTACTACGGGACAGGGAGTGTCTACGAGCAGTACTTC
. | TRBJ2-2 | TRBV27 | . | CASRSNTGELFF | TGTGCCAGCAGGAGTAACACCGGGGAGCTGTTTTTT
. | TRBJ2-1 | TRBV9 | . | CASGPGLRDNEQFF | TGTGCCAGCGGACCGGGACTCAGAGACAATGAGCAGTTCTTC
. | TRBJ2-3 | TRBV5-4 | . | CASSLGGASSTDTQYF | TGTGCCAGCAGCTTGGGTGGGGCCTCTAGCACAGATACGCAGTATTTT
. | TRBJ1-2 | TRBV9 | . | CASSAQGGLGYGYTF | TGTGCCAGCAGCGCCCAGGGAGGGCTAGGCTATGGCTACACCTTC
. | TRBJ2-3 | TRBV9 | . | CASSVGGVSTDTQYF | TGTGCCAGCAGCGTAGGCGGGGTTAGCACAGATACGCAGTATTTT
few | TRBJ2-7 | TRBV7-8 | TRBD2 | CASSALAGGPYEQYF | TGTGCCAGCAGCGCCCTAGCGGGGGGTCCCTACGAGCAGTACTTC
. | TRBJ2-7 | TRBV28 | . | CASSLPQSSYEQYF | TGTGCCAGCAGCTTGCCCCAGAGCTCCTACGAGCAGTACTTC
. | TRBJ1-6 | TRBV6-1 | . | CASSDRANSPLHF | TGTGCCAGCAGTGACAGGGCTAATTCACCCCTCCACTTT
. | TRBJ1-1 | TRBV5-1 | . | CASMVSGWTNTEAFF | TGCGCCAGCATGGTATCAGGGTGGACGAACACTGAAGCTTTCTTT
. | TRBJ1-5 | TRBV5-8 | TRBD1 | CASSLAGGPYSNQPQHF | TGTGCCAGCAGCTTGGCAGGGGGCCCTTATAGCAATCAGCCCCAGCATTTT
. | TRBJ2-7 | TRBV10-2 | . | CASSGGQGSYEQYF | TGCGCCAGCAGTGGAGGTCAGGGTTCCTACGAGCAGTACTTC
. | TRBJ1-1 | TRBV4-3 | . | CASSQDIHGNTEAFF | TGCGCCAGCAGCCAAGATATACACGGGAACACTGAAGCTTTCTTT
. | TRBJ1-4 | TRBV4-3 | TRBD1 | CASSHGQGVGEKLFF | TGCGCCAGCAGCCATGGACAGGGGGTCGGCGAAAAACTGTTTTTT